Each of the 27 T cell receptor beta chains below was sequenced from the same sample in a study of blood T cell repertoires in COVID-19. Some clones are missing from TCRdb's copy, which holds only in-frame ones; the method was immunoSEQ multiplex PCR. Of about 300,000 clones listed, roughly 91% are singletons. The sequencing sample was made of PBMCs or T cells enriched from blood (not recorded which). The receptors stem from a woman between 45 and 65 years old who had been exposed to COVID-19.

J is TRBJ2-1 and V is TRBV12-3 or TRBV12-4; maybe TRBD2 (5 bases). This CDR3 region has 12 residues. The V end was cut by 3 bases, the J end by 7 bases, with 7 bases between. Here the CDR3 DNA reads TGTGCCAGCAGTTTGGGAGTAAATGAGCAGTTCTTC. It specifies CASSLGVNEQFF.

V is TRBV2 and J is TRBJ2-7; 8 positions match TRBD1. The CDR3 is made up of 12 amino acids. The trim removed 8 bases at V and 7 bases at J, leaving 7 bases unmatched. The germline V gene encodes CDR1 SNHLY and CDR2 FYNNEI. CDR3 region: CASVQGAGEQYF. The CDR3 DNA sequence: TGTGCCAGCGTGCAGGGGGCAGGGGAGCAGTACTTC. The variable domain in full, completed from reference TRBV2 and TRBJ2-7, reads EPEVTQTPSHQVTQMGQEVILRCVPISNHLYFYWYRQILGQKVEFLVSFYNNEISEKSEIFDDQFSVERPDGSNFTLKIRSTKLEDSAMYFCASVQGAGEQYFGPGTRLTVT.

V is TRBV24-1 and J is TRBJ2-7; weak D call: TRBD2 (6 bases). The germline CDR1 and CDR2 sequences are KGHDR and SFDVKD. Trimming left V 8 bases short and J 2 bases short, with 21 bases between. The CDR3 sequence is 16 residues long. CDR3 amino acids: CATNQWPGLDTYEQYF. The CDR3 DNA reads TGTGCCACCAACCAATGGCCGGGACTTGACACCTACGAGCAGTACTTC.

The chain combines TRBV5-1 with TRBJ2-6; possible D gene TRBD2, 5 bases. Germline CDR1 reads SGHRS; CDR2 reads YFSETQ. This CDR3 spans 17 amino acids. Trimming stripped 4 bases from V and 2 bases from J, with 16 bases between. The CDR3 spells CASSDEQRPTGANVLTF. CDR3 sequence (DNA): TGCGCCAGCAGCGACGAGCAGCGGCCTACTGGGGCCAACGTCCTGACTTTC.

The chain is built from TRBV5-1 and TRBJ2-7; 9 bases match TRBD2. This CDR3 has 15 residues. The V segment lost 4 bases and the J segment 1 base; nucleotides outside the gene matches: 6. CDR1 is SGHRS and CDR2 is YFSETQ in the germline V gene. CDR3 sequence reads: CASSAVAGVSYEQYF. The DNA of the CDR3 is TGCGCCAGCAGCGCCGTAGCGGGGGTGTCCTACGAGCAGTACTTC.

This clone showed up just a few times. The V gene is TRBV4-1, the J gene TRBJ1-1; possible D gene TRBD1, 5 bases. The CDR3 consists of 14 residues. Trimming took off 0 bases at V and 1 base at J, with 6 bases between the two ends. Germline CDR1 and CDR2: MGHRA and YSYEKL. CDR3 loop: CASSQETGNTEAFF. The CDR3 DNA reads TGCGCCAGCAGCCAAGAAACAGGGAACACTGAAGCTTTCTTT.

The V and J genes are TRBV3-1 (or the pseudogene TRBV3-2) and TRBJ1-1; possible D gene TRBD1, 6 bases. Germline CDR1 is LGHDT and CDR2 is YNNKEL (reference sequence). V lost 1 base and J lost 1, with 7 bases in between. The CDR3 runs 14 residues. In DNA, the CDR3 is TGTGCCAGCAGCCAAGCAGGGGCGAACACTGAAGCTTTCTTT. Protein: CASSQAGANTEAFF.

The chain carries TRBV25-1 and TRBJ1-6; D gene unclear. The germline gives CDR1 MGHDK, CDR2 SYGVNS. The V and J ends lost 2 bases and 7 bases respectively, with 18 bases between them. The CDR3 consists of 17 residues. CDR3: CASSEELGWAGNSPLHF. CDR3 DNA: TGTGCCAGCAGTGAAGAATTGGGGTGGGCGGGCAATTCACCCCTCCACTTT.

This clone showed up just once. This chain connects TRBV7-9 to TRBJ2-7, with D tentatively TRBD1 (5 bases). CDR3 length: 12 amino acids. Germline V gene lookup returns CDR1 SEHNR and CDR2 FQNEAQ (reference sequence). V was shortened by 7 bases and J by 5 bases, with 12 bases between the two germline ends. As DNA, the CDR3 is TGTGCCAGCAACCAGGGTGTCAACGAGCAGTACTTC. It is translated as CASNQGVNEQYF.

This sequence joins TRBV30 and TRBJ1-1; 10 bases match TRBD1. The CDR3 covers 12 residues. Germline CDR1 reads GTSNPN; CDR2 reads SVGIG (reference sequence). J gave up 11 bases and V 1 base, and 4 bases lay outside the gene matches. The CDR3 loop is CAWSGDRGPAFF. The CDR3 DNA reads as TGTGCCTGGAGTGGAGACAGGGGGCCGGCTTTCTTT.

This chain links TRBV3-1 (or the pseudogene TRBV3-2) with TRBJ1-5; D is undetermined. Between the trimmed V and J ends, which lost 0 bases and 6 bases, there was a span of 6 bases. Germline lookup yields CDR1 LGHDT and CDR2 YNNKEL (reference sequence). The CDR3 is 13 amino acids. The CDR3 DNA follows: TGTGCCAGCAGCCAAGATTTCAGTCAGCCCCAGCATTTT. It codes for CASSQDFSQPQHF.

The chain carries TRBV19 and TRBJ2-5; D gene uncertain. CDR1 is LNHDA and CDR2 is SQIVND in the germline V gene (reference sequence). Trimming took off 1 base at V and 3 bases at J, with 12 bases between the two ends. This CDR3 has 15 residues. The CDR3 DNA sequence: TGTGCCAGTAGTATAGTGCAGGATTCTGAAGAGACCCAGTACTTC. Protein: CASSIVQDSEETQYF.

This CDR3 reads CASSSGGVTNEKLFF. DNA for the CDR3: TGTGCCAGCAGCTCAGGTGGCGTAACTAATGAAAAACTGTTTTTT. The chain links TRBV3-1 (or the pseudogene TRBV3-2) to TRBJ1-4; D not resolved. Germline CDR1 reads LGHDT; CDR2 reads YNNKEL (reference sequence). The CDR3 loop spans 15 amino acids. Trimming shortened V by 5 bases and J by 1 base, and 11 bases separated the two germline ends.

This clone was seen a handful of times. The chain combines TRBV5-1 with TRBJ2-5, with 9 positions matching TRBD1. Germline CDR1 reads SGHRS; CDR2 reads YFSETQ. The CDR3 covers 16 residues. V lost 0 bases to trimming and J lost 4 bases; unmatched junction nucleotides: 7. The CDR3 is CASSLGVSDRGETQYF. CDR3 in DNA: TGCGCCAGCAGCTTGGGAGTATCGGACAGGGGAGAGACCCAGTACTTC.

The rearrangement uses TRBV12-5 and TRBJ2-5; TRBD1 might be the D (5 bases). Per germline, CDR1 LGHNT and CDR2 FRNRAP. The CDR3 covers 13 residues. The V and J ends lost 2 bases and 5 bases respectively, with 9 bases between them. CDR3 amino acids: CASGLSGKETQYF. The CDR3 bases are TGTGCTAGTGGTTTGTCAGGGAAGGAGACCCAGTACTTC.

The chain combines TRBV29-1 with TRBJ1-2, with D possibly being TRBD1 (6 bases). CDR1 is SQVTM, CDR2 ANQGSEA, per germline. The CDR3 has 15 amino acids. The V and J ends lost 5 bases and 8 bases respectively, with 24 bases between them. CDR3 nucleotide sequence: TGCAGCGTTCCCAAAGGGGGAATGAGTGGCGGGGGCTACACCTTC. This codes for CSVPKGGMSGGGYTF.

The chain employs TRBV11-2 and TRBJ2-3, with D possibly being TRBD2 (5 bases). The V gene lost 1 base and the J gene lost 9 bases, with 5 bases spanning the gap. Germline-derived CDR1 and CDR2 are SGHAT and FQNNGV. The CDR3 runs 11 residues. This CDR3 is CASSLAGTQYF. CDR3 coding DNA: TGTGCCAGCAGCTTAGCGGGGACGCAGTATTTT.

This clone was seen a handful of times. The CDR3 coding sequence is TGCGCCAGCAGCCAACTGCCGACAGGGGATAACACTGAAGCTTTCTTT. This translates into CASSQLPTGDNTEAFF. This chain connects TRBV4-1 to TRBJ1-1; TRBD1 aligns across 8 bases. CDR3 length equals 16 residues. V dropped 2 bases and J dropped 2; count of bases not matched to a gene: 7. Germline lookup yields CDR1 MGHRA and CDR2 YSYEKL.

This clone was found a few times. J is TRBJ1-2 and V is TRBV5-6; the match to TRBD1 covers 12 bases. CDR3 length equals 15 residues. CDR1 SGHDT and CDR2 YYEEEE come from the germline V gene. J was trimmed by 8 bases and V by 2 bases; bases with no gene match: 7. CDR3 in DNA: TGTGCCAGCAGCTTTCCCGGGACAGGGGGCTCGGGCTACACCTTC. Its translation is CASSFPGTGGSGYTF.

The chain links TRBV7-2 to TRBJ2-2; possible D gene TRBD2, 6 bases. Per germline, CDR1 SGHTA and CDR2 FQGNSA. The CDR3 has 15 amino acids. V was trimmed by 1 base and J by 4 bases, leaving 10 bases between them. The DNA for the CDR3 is TGTGCCAGCAGCTTAGTCCGGGGGAGCACCGGGGAGCTGTTTTTT. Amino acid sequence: CASSLVRGSTGELFF. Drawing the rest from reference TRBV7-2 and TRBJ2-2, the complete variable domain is GAGVSQSPSNKVTEKGKDVELRCDPISGHTALYWYRQSLGQGLEFLIYFQGNSAPDKSGLPSDRFSAERTGGSVSTLTIQRTQQEDSAVYLCASSLVRGSTGELFFGEGSRLTVL.

The CDR3 DNA follows: TGTGCCACCAACGGGGTCCCGAACACTGAAGCTTTCTTT. Protein sequence: CATNGVPNTEAFF. This chain joins TRBV19 and TRBJ1-1; no clear D. The V gene's germline CDR1 is LNHDA and CDR2 SQIVND (reference sequence). V was clipped by 10 bases and J by 1 base, with 13 bases between them. The CDR3 contains 13 residues.

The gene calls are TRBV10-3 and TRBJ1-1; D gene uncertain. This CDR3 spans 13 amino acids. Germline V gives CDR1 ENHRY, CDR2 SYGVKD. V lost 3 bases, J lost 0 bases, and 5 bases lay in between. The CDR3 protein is CAISDRMNTEAFF. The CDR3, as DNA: TGTGCCATCAGTGACAGGATGAACACTGAAGCTTTCTTT.

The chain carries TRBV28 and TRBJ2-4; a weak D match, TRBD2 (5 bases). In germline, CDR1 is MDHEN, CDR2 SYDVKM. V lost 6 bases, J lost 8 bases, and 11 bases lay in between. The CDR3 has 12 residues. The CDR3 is CASSEGKDIQYF. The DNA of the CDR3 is TGTGCCAGCAGCGAGGGAAAGGACATTCAGTACTTC.

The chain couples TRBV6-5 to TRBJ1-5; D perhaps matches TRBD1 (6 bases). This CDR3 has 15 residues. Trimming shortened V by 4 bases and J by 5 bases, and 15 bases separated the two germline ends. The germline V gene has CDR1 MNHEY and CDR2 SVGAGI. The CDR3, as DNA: TGTGCCAGCAGTTTAGCAGGGGAGTCATATCAGCCCCAGCATTTT. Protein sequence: CASSLAGESYQPQHF.

As DNA, the CDR3 is TGCAGCGTTAGTATGCTAGCGGGGCGTAATGAGCAGTTCTTC. Encoded protein: CSVSMLAGRNEQFF. This rearrangement joins TRBV29-1 to TRBJ2-1; 9 bases are shared with TRBD2. V lost 5 bases, J lost 7 bases, and 9 bases stayed unmatched. CDR3 length equals 14 residues. Germline V gives CDR1 SQVTM, CDR2 ANQGSEA.

CDR3 residues: CASRQGHPYEQYF. CDR3 nucleotides: TGTGCCAGCAGACAGGGACACCCCTACGAGCAGTACTTC. The rearrangement links TRBV6-5 to TRBJ2-7, with a weak D call TRBD1 (6 bases). Per germline, CDR1 MNHEY and CDR2 SVGAGI. V was pared by 6 bases and J by 2 bases, with 11 bases between. The CDR3 consists of 13 residues.

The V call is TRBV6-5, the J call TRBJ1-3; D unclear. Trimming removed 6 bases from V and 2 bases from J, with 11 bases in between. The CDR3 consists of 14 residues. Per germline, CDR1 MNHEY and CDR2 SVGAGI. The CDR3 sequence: CASSNIQTGNTIYF. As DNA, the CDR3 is TGTGCCAGCAGCAACATCCAAACTGGAAACACCATATATTTT.